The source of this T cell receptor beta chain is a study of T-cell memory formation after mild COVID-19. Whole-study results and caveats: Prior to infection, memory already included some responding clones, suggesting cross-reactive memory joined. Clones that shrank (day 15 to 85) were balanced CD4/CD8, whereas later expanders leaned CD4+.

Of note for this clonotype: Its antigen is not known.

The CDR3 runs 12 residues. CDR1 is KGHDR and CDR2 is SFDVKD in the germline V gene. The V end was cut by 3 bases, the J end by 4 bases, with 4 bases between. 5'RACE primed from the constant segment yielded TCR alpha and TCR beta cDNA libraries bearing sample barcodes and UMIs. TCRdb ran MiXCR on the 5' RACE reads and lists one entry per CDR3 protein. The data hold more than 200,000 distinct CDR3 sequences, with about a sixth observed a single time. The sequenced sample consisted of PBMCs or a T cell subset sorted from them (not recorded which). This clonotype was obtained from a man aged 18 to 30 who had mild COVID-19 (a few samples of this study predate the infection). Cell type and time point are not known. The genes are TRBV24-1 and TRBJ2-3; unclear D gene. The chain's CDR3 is CATSDRADTQYF. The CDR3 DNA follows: TGTGCCACCAGTGATAGGGCAGATACGCAGTATTTT.